The 27 T cell receptor beta chains below all came from one sample that was sequenced in a study of radiotherapy plus CTLA-4 blockade in lung cancer. The method was immunoSEQ multiplex PCR; TCRdb's version includes in-frame clones alone and lacks a portion of them. The sample lists about 32,000 clones, 75% to 90% occurring once. The sequencing here drew on peripheral blood, taken from a patient treated with radiotherapy plus ipilimumab. These receptors all come from a human donor with non-small cell lung cancer that progressed on radiotherapy plus ipilimumab.

This clone was seen once. V usage is TRBV7-2 and J usage is TRBJ1-1, with a possible D match to TRBD1 (5 bases). With 0 bases removed from V and 5 bases from J, the gap between germline ends came to 13 bases. The CDR3 length is 15 residues. CDR1 and CDR2 (germline): SGHTA, FQGNSA. CDR3 sequence reads: CASSLAGRGRTEAFF. Here the CDR3 DNA reads TGTGCCAGCAGCTTAGCGGGGAGGGGTCGGACTGAAGCTTTCTTT.

This clone has more than one count but fewer than ten. The chain recombines TRBV25-1 with TRBJ2-1; D not resolved. The germline V gene encodes CDR1 MGHDK and CDR2 SYGVNS. Trimming took 3 bases from V and 15 from J, leaving 12 bases between them. This CDR3 spans 11 amino acids. DNA of the CDR3: TGTGCCAGCAGTGAGTCAGGTCAATGGTTCTTC. Encoded protein: CASSESGQWFF.

This sequence joins TRBV4-3 and TRBJ1-4, with 7 bases that match TRBD1. The V segment lost 4 bases and the J segment 4 bases; nucleotides outside the gene matches: 3. The CDR3 length is 14 residues. The V gene's germline CDR1 is LGHNA and CDR2 YSLEER. Here the CDR3 reads CASSPGQSNEKLFF. Here the CDR3 DNA reads TGCGCCAGCAGCCCGGGACAGAGTAATGAAAAACTGTTTTTT.

The V gene is TRBV5-4, the J gene TRBJ2-3; D is possibly TRBD1 (6 bases). Trimming left V 10 bases short and J 2 bases short, with 14 bases between. Germline loops: CDR1 SGHNT, CDR2 YYREEE (reference sequence). The CDR3 sequence is 13 residues long. CDR3: CACTGLPTDTQYF. The CDR3, as DNA: TGTGCCTGCACAGGGTTACCCACAGATACGCAGTATTTT.

Only a few counts were recorded for this clone. This sequence joins TRBV19 and TRBJ2-7; 8 bases line up with TRBD2. The CDR3 spans 14 residues. Germline CDR1 LNHDA, CDR2 SQIVND (reference sequence). V lost 3 bases and J lost 4; bases outside the gene matches: 5. The CDR3 DNA reads as TGTGCCAGTAGTATGGGGGGACTAGTATACGAGCAGTACTTC. It encodes CASSMGGLVYEQYF.

The chain has TRBV5-6 and TRBJ1-4, with D possibly TRBD1 on 6 matching bases. Germline V lookup: CDR1 SGHDT, CDR2 YYEEEE. The ends were cut back, 4 bases at V and 0 bases at J, with 19 bases in the middle. The CDR3 is 18 amino acids. DNA of the CDR3: TGTGCCAGCAGCCCGACCGCGGGGGGGCAGGCAACTAATGAAAAACTGTTTTTT. This codes for CASSPTAGGQATNEKLFF.

This clone was picked up a small number of times. V is TRBV6-1 and J is TRBJ2-2; 7 bases agree with TRBD1. The germline gives CDR1 MNHNS, CDR2 SASEGT. V gave up 5 bases and J gave up 4 bases; unmatched junction bases: 7. This CDR3 region has 15 residues. The CDR3 sequence is CASSSQGISTGELFF. CDR3 nucleotide sequence: TGTGCCAGCAGTTCACAGGGGATAAGCACCGGGGAGCTGTTTTTT.

The CDR3 sequence: CASSSTGGTSQYF. CDR3 nucleotide sequence: TGCGCCAGCAGCTCGACAGGGGGGACGTCCCAGTACTTC. The J gene is TRBJ2-5, the V gene TRBV5-1; 9 nucleotides agree with TRBD1. V was pared by 3 bases and J by 9 bases, with 6 bases of the junction left unmatched. CDR1 is SGHRS, CDR2 YFSETQ, per germline. The CDR3 contains 13 residues.

The CDR3 sequence: CASSMWDSRAGNTIYF. In DNA, the CDR3 is TGTGCCAGTAGTATGTGGGACAGTCGCGCTGGAAACACCATATATTTT. The gene calls are TRBV19 and TRBJ1-3, with 7 bases that match TRBD1. This CDR3 is 16 amino acids long. V lost 3 bases to trimming and J lost 2 bases; unmatched junction nucleotides: 7. Germline V gives CDR1 LNHDA, CDR2 SQIVND (reference sequence).

This chain uses TRBV5-1 with TRBJ2-5, with 12 bases aligning to TRBD1. Germline V lookup: CDR1 SGHRS, CDR2 YFSETQ. V was clipped by 0 bases and J by 5 bases; unmatched bases: 11. The CDR3 contains 18 residues. Here the CDR3 DNA reads TGCGCCAGCAGCTTGGTACCCCCCGGGACAGGGGGCGAGGAGACCCAGTACTTC. This sequence encodes CASSLVPPGTGGEETQYF.

This chain links TRBV27 with TRBJ1-1; a weak D match, TRBD1 (6 bases). The CDR3 has 13 amino acids. V lost 7 bases, J lost 2 bases, and 11 bases lay in between. CDR1 is MNHEY and CDR2 is SMNVEV in the germline V gene (reference sequence). For the CDR3, the DNA is TGTGCCAGCAAAGGGGGGGGCAACACTGAAGCTTTCTTT. This gives the protein CASKGGGNTEAFF.

The CDR3 loop is CASSLDRGETQYF. DNA for the CDR3: TGTGCCAGCAGCTTAGACCGGGGAGAGACCCAGTACTTC. V gene TRBV7-2 combines with J gene TRBJ2-5, with D possibly TRBD2 on 5 matching bases. Germline CDR1 SGHTA, CDR2 FQGNSA. V lost 1 base, J lost 4 bases, and 7 bases lay in between. This CDR3 region has 13 residues.

CDR3 nucleotide sequence: TGTGCCAGCAGCCAAGCTTCTGGCGGCAGCAAGGATCAAGACCTCTATGGCTACACCTTC. Translation gives CASSQASGGSKDQDLYGYTF. The rearrangement joins TRBV4-2 to TRBJ1-2; no clear D gene. The V gene lost 1 base and the J gene lost 4 bases, with 28 bases spanning the gap. Germline values: CDR1 LGHNA, CDR2 YNFKEQ. There are 20 residues in the CDR3.

The chain carries TRBV5-1 and TRBJ2-5, with unresolved D. V dropped 0 bases and J dropped 5 bases, with 11 bases sitting between them. Looked up from germline, CDR1 is SGHRS and CDR2 is YFSETQ. This CDR3 comprises 14 residues. CDR3 DNA sequence: TGCGCCAGCAGCTTGGGCGGTTCGGAGGAGACCCAGTACTTC. It is translated as CASSLGGSEETQYF.

This chain joins TRBV7-3 and TRBJ2-5, with a tentative D call TRBD2 (6 bases). Germline V gene sequence: CDR1 SGHTA, CDR2 FQGTGA. V was shortened by 5 bases and J by 2 bases, with 15 bases between the two germline ends. CDR3 size: 15 residues. CDR3 nucleotides: TGTGCCAGCAGCCCCCGTGCGGGAAGACAAGAGACCCAGTACTTC. Translation: CASSPRAGRQETQYF.

This chain links TRBV6-6 with TRBJ1-2, with a possible D match to TRBD1 (5 bases). Germline V gene lookup returns CDR1 MNHNY and CDR2 SVGAGI (reference sequence). The germline V and J ends were trimmed by 5 bases and 0 bases, with 13 bases remaining between them. The CDR3 covers 15 residues. The CDR3 DNA reads TGTGCCAGCAGTAAGGGACTCCAAGCTAACTATGGCTACACCTTC. It translates to CASSKGLQANYGYTF.

J is TRBJ2-7 and V is TRBV5-1, with a tentative D call TRBD2 (5 bases). There are 11 residues in the CDR3. Germline lookup yields CDR1 SGHRS and CDR2 YFSETQ. V was shortened by 2 bases and J by 7 bases, with 7 bases between the two germline ends. This chain's CDR3 is CASSLGGEQYF. In nucleotides, the CDR3 is TGCGCCAGCAGCTTAGGAGGAGAGCAGTACTTC. The complete variable domain, with remaining parts taken from reference TRBV5-1 and TRBJ2-7, reads KAGVTQTPRYLIKTRGQQVTLSCSPISGHRSVSWYQQTPGQGLQFLFEYFSETQRNKGNFPGRFSGRQFSNSRSEMNVSTLELGDSALYLCASSLGGEQYFGPGTRLTVT.

The chain carries TRBV5-5 and TRBJ1-5, with 9 bases that match TRBD1. The J segment lost 3 bases and the V segment lost 4 bases, leaving 8 bases of the junction unmatched. The CDR3 spans 16 residues. The germline gives CDR1 SGHKS, CDR2 YYEKEE (reference sequence). This chain's CDR3 is CASSSGTGTNNQPQHF. In DNA form, the CDR3 reads TGTGCCAGCAGCAGTGGGACAGGGACCAACAATCAGCCCCAGCATTTT.

This chain connects TRBV27 to TRBJ2-2; D uncertain. The CDR3 runs 12 residues. Trimming cost V 6 bases and J 0 bases, with 2 bases left between them. Germline V gene sequence: CDR1 MNHEY, CDR2 SMNVEV (reference sequence). The DNA for the CDR3 is TGTGCCAGCAGCACGAACACCGGGGAGCTGTTTTTT. Amino acid sequence: CASSTNTGELFF.

This clone was detected only a few times. J is TRBJ1-5 and V is TRBV19; no clear D gene. Trimming took off 4 bases at V and 1 base at J, with 8 bases between the two ends. Germline loops: CDR1 LNHDA, CDR2 SQIVND (reference sequence). The CDR3 runs 14 residues. CDR3 sequence: CASSRLQSNQPQHF. The CDR3 DNA follows: TGTGCCAGTAGTAGGTTGCAGAGCAATCAGCCCCAGCATTTT. The full variable domain, in which reference TRBV19 and TRBJ1-5 provide the parts outside the CDR3, is DGGITQSPKYLFRKEGQNVTLSCEQNLNHDAMYWYRQDPGQGLRLIYYSQIVNDFQKGDIAEGYSVSREKKESFPLTVTSAQKNPTAFYLCASSRLQSNQPQHFGDGTRLSIL.

The genes are TRBV7-6 and TRBJ1-2, with a tentative D call TRBD1 (5 bases). The CDR3 is 15 amino acids. Trimming pared 1 base from V and 3 bases from J, leaving 12 bases between. Per germline, CDR1 SGHVS and CDR2 FNYEAQ. CDR3 region: CASSLGIGGDYGYTF. As DNA, the CDR3 is TGTGCCAGCAGCTTAGGAATCGGGGGTGACTATGGCTACACCTTC.

CDR3 sequence: CASSESFLAKDEQFF. The CDR3 bases are TGCGCCAGCAGTGAGTCGTTTCTAGCGAAGGATGAGCAGTTCTTC. The rearrangement uses TRBV10-2 and TRBJ2-1; TRBD2 might be the D (6 bases). Germline V gives CDR1 WSHSY, CDR2 SAAADI. V lost 0 bases, J lost 8 bases, and 14 bases lay in between. The CDR3 is 15 amino acids.

This clone has a handful of counts. The rearrangement joins TRBV6-5 to TRBJ1-5; D gene unclear. The CDR3 totals 13 residues. V lost 5 bases and J lost 7, with 12 bases in between. Germline-derived CDR1 and CDR2 are MNHEY and SVGAGI. The CDR3 region has the DNA TGTGCCAGCAGTCCCGGAGGGCGACAGCCCCAGCATTTT. Encoded protein: CASSPGGRQPQHF.

The chain joins TRBV7-2 to TRBJ1-5; D might be TRBD1 (6 bases). CDR3 length: 15 amino acids. The germline V gene encodes CDR1 SGHTA and CDR2 FQGNSA. The V and J ends lost 5 bases and 3 bases respectively, with 14 bases between them. The CDR3 protein is CASSRTVLNNQPQHF. The DNA for the CDR3 is TGTGCCAGCAGCCGGACAGTGCTGAACAATCAGCCCCAGCATTTT.

This clone has only one observation. The V gene is TRBV7-8, the J gene TRBJ1-2; D possibly corresponds to TRBD1 (6 bases). Germline V gene sequence: CDR1 SGHVS, CDR2 FQNEAQ. The V and J ends lost 2 bases and 4 bases respectively, with 14 bases between them. This CDR3 comprises 15 residues. CDR3 in DNA: TGTGCCAGCAGCTTATCGACAGGACAAGGCTATGGCTACACCTTC. It yields the protein CASSLSTGQGYGYTF.

The rearrangement uses TRBV18 and TRBJ2-3; 7 bases agree with TRBD1. V lost 1 base to trimming and J lost 1 base; unmatched junction nucleotides: 2. The CDR3 is made up of 15 amino acids. Germline V CDR1 and CDR2: KGHSH, LQKENI. The CDR3 protein is CASSPQGAGTDTQYF. Written as DNA, the CDR3 is TGTGCCAGCTCACCACAGGGGGCCGGCACAGATACGCAGTATTTT. Full variable domain (rest looked up from reference TRBV18 and TRBJ2-3): NAGVMQNPRHLVRRRGQEARLRCSPMKGHSHVYWYRQLPEEGLKFMVYLQKENIIDESGMPKERFSAEFPKEGPSILRIQQVVRGDSAAYFCASSPQGAGTDTQYFGPGTRLTVL.

This chain joins TRBV12-5 and TRBJ1-1; 7 bases are shared with TRBD1. Trimming at V came to 1 base and at J to 7 bases, leaving 0 bases not matched to a gene. The CDR3 loop spans 12 amino acids. Germline lookup yields CDR1 LGHNT and CDR2 FRNRAP. In DNA, the CDR3 is TGTGCTAGTGGTTTGGACAGGGGTGAAGCTTTCTTT. Amino acid sequence: CASGLDRGEAFF.